The 8 T cell receptor beta chains below were found in one sample sequenced in a study of cytotoxic CD8 clonotypes in ibrutinib-treated CLL. Only in-frame clones appear in the TCRdb table, and some are missing; sequencing was by immunoSEQ multiplex PCR. The data hold fewer than 35,000 clones, with 69% observed a single time. The sequences come from PBMCs, collected before ibrutinib treatment. Receptors originate from a human donor with chronic lymphocytic leukemia.

The chain links TRBV15 to TRBJ1-4; tentatively, D is TRBD1 (6 bases). V lost 1 base to trimming and J lost 0 bases, with 18 bases between them. Germline lookup yields CDR1 LNHNV and CDR2 YYDKDF (reference sequence). This CDR3 has 19 amino acids. Here the CDR3 reads CATSRAAGADLATNEKLFF. The CDR3 DNA reads as TGTGCCACCAGCAGAGCAGCAGGGGCGGACCTTGCAACTAATGAAAAACTGTTTTTT.

Written as DNA, the CDR3 is TGTGCCAGCAGTTTCTCTGACAGGGGGGTAAACTACGAGCAGTACTTC. Translated, it gives CASSFSDRGVNYEQYF. The chain links TRBV28 to TRBJ2-7; TRBD1 agrees at 9 bases. The CDR3 is 16 amino acids. V was pared by 3 bases and J by 3 bases, with 9 bases of the junction left unmatched. Germline loops: CDR1 MDHEN, CDR2 SYDVKM.

In its sample, this clone was seen once. The chain employs TRBV30 and TRBJ1-2, with D possibly being TRBD1 (6 bases). V lost 3 bases and J 3 bases, leaving 11 bases between the germline ends. The germline CDR1 and CDR2 sequences are GTSNPN and SVGIG (reference sequence). The CDR3 covers 13 residues. CDR3 in DNA: TGTGCCTGGAGGCAGGGGATTTACTATGGCTACACCTTC. It encodes CAWRQGIYYGYTF.

The chain employs TRBV11-3 and TRBJ1-1, with 10 bases fitting TRBD1. V lost 5 bases, J lost 6 bases, and 3 bases stayed unmatched. Germline V gene sequence: CDR1 SGHNT, CDR2 YENEEA. This CDR3 has 13 amino acids. The CDR3 here is CASSLGQGAEAFF. Here the CDR3 DNA reads TGTGCCAGCAGCCTAGGACAGGGGGCTGAAGCTTTCTTT.

The chain recombines TRBV18 with TRBJ1-1, with D maybe TRBD1 (5 bases). The CDR3 loop spans 14 amino acids. Germline-derived CDR1 and CDR2 are KGHSH and LQKENI. Trimming removed 1 base from V and 1 base from J, with 7 bases in between. The CDR3 sequence: CASSPQGKNTEAFF. The CDR3 DNA sequence: TGTGCCAGCTCACCACAGGGGAAGAACACTGAAGCTTTCTTT.

This clone has only one observation. The same CDR3 can be traced to other DNA sequences in this sample. The chain is built from TRBV5-6 and TRBJ2-7; D is unresolved. Trimming pared 2 bases from V and 2 bases from J, leaving 8 bases between. The germline CDR1 and CDR2 sequences are SGHDT and YYEEEE. This CDR3 region has 13 residues. The CDR3 region has the DNA TGTGCCAGCAGCTTTGGGCCGACCTACGAGCAGTACTTC. This encodes CASSFGPTYEQYF.

This chain connects TRBV9 to TRBJ2-5; the D is unclear. The ends were cut back, 0 bases at V and 0 bases at J, with 3 bases in the middle. The CDR3 loop spans 13 amino acids. The germline CDR1 and CDR2 sequences are SGDLS and YYNGEE. This chain's CDR3 is CASSVGYQETQYF. DNA of the CDR3: TGTGCCAGCAGCGTAGGTTACCAAGAGACCCAGTACTTC.

This clone was seen a handful of times. The chain joins TRBV2 to TRBJ2-6; a possible D gene is TRBD1 (6 bases). The germline V and J ends were trimmed by 6 bases and 0 bases, with 15 bases remaining between them. CDR1 and CDR2 (germline): SNHLY, FYNNEI. This CDR3 contains 17 residues. DNA for the CDR3: TGTGCCAGCAGAACCCGGGGCAGGGGCTCTGGGGCCAACGTCCTGACTTTC. It codes for CASRTRGRGSGANVLTF.